Given below is one T cell receptor (beta chain) in context. Its antigen remains unidentified. These data come from a study of T cells in Graves' hyperthyroidism and ophthalmopathy. Regarding the study as a whole: A model of 13 V-J features distinguished ophthalmopathy from stable hyperthyroidism.

V lost 0 bases to trimming and J lost 5 bases, with 9 bases between them. The germline gives CDR1 SGHRS, CDR2 YFSETQ. CDR3 length: 15 amino acids. Amplified TCR beta CDR3 regions came from RNA transcripts. Using the HTBI primer set, a first-round RT-PCR was run on the TCR CDR3. TCRdb analysed the multiplex PCR reads with MiXCR anew, one entry per CDR3 protein. The table records about 840,000 distinct CDR3 sequences, over 35% of them present only once. The source of this sequence is a man younger than 35 with Graves' hyperthyroidism. Sequencing was carried out using blood. The J gene is TRBJ1-6, the V gene TRBV5-1; D unclear. CDR3 amino acids: CASSLGSRDNSPLHF. The CDR3 bases are TGCGCCAGCAGCTTGGGGTCCCGGGATAATTCACCCCTCCACTTT.